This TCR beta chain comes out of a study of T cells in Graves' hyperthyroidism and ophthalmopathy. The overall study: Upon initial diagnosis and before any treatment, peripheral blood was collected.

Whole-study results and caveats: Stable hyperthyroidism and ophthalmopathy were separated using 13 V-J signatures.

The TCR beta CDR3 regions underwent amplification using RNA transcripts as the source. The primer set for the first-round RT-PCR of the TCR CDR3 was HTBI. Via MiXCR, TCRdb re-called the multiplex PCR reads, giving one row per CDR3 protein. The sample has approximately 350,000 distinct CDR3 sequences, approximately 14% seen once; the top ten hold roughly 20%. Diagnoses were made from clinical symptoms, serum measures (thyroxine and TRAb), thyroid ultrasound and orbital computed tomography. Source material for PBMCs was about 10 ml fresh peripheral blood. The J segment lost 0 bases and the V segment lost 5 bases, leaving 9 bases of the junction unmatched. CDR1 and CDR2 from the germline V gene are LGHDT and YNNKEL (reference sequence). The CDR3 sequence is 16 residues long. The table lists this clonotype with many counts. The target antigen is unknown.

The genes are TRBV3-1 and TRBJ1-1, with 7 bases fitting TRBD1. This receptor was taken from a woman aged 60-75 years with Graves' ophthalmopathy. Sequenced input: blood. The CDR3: CASSGPGTAMNTEAFF. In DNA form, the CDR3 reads TGTGCCAGCAGCGGTCCCGGGACAGCCATGAACACTGAAGCTTTCTTT.